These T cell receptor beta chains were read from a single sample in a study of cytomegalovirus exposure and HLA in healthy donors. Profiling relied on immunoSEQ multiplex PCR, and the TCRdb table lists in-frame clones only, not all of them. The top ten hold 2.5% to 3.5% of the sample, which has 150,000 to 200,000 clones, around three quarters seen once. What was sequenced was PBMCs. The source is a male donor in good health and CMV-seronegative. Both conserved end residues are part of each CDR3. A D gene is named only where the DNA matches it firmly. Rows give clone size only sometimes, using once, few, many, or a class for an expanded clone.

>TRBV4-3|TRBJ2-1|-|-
CASSQESTVYNEQFF
TGCGCCAGCAGCCAAGAGTCGACAGTTTACAATGAGCAGTTCTTC
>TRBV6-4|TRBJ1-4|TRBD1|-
CASQGAWTNEKLFF
TGTGCCAGTCAGGGGGCATGGACTAATGAAAAACTGTTTTTT
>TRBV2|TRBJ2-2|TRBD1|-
CASSAPSGTGPSSNTGELFF
TGTGCCAGCAGTGCCCCTTCCGGGACAGGGCCTTCGTCCAACACCGGGGAGCTGTTTTTT
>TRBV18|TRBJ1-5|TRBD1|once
CASSGQGAVNQPQHF
TGTGCCAGCTCAGGACAGGGAGCCGTCAATCAGCCCCAGCATTTT
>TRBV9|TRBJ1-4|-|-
CASSRQISTNEKLFF
TGTGCCAGCAGCCGCCAGATTTCAACTAATGAAAAACTGTTTTTT
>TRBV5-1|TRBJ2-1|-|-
CASSLEGAYNEQFF
TGCGCCAGCAGCTTGGAGGGGGCCTACAATGAGCAGTTCTTC
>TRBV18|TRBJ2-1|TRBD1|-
CASSPTRAGQGNDEQFF
TGTGCCAGCTCACCGACACGCGCGGGACAGGGTAACGATGAGCAGTTCTTC
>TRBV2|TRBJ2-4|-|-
CASSSRVILAKNIQYF
TGTGCCAGCAGTTCCCGGGTGATTCTAGCCAAAAACATTCAGTACTTC
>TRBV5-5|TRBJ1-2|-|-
CASSFTNYGYTF
TGTGCCAGCAGCTTCACAAACTATGGCTACACCTTC
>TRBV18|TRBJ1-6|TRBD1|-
CASSPSGTEVNSPLHF
TGTGCCAGCTCACCATCAGGGACAGAAGTTAATTCACCCCTCCACTTT
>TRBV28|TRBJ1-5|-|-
CASSNRDPQHF
TGTGCCAGCAGTAACAGGGATCCCCAGCATTTT
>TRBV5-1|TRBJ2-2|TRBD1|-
CASSFGQVDTGELFF
TGCGCCAGCAGCTTTGGACAGGTAGACACCGGGGAGCTGTTTTTT
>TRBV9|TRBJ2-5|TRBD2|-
CASSASGQGTQYF
TGTGCCAGCAGCGCTAGCGGGCAAGGGACCCAGTACTTC
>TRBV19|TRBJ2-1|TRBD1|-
CATMGGGQGVYEQFF
TGTGCCACCATGGGAGGGGGACAGGGGGTCTATGAGCAGTTCTTC
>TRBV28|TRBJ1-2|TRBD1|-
CASSLLTGANYGYTF
TGTGCCAGCAGTTTGTTAACAGGGGCTAACTATGGCTACACCTTC
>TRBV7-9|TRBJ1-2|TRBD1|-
CASRRDGAGGYGYTF
TGTGCCAGCAGACGCGACGGCGCAGGGGGCTATGGCTACACCTTC
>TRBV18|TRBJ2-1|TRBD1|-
CASSPQDRGGNEQFF
TGTGCCAGCTCACCCCAAGACAGGGGTGGCAATGAGCAGTTCTTC
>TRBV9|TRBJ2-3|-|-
CASSVVGEGTDTQYF
TGTGCCAGCAGCGTAGTAGGGGAGGGCACAGATACGCAGTATTTT
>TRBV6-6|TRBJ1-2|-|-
CASGREVAIYGYTF
TGTGCCAGCGGGAGGGAAGTCGCTATCTATGGCTACACCTTC
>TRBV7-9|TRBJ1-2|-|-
CASSPRQLIYGYTF
TGTGCCAGCAGCCCCCGACAGTTGATCTATGGCTACACCTTC
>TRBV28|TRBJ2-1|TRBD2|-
CATDRGGLAGFYNEQFF
TGTGCCACCGACCGAGGGGGACTAGCGGGGTTTTACAATGAGCAGTTCTTC
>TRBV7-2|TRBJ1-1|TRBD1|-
CASSAQGAEAFF
TGTGCCAGCAGCGCGCAGGGGGCTGAAGCTTTCTTT
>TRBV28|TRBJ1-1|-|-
CASSLHSTGRLGEAFF
TGTGCCAGCAGTTTACATTCGACAGGTCGATTGGGTGAAGCTTTCTTT
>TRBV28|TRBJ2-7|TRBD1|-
CASSSINRGHEQYF
TGTGCCAGCAGTTCCATCAACAGGGGACACGAGCAGTACTTC
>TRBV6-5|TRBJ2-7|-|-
CASSWQGGYEQYF
TGTGCCAGCAGTTGGCAGGGTGGTTACGAGCAGTACTTC
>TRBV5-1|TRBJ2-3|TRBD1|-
CASSSQGETQYF
TGCGCCAGCAGCTCTCAGGGGGAAACGCAGTATTTT
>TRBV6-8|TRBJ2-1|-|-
CASRPPLAGSNEQFF
TGTGCCAGCAGACCTCCGCTGGCGGGAAGCAATGAGCAGTTCTTC
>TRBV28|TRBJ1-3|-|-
CASSLLVREVGNTIYF
TGTGCCAGCAGTTTACTCGTCAGGGAAGTAGGAAACACCATATATTTT
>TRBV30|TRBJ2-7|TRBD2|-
CAWSRGLEYEQYF
TGTGCCTGGAGTCGGGGACTAGAATACGAGCAGTACTTC
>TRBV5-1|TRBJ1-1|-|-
CASGAVNTEAFF
TGCGCCAGCGGGGCGGTGAACACTGAAGCTTTCTTT
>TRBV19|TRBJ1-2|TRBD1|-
CASSIRSGGQNYGYTF
TGTGCCAGTAGTATCCGTTCAGGGGGACAAAACTATGGCTACACCTTC
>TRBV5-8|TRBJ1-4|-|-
CASSGDYLATNEKLFF
TGTGCCAGCAGCGGGGACTACCTTGCAACTAATGAAAAACTGTTTTTT
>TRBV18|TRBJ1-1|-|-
CASSWGIEGGTNTEAFF
TGTGCCAGCTCATGGGGGATCGAAGGGGGTACGAACACTGAAGCTTTCTTT
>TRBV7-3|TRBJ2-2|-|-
CASSIFRVGTGELFF
TGTGCCAGCAGCATCTTCAGGGTAGGGACCGGGGAGCTGTTTTTT
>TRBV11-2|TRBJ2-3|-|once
CASSLGAGAHTDTQYF
TGTGCCAGCAGCTTAGGAGCAGGGGCCCACACAGATACGCAGTATTTT
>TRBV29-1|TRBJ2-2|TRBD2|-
CSVEDRSGRGANTGELFF
TGCAGCGTTGAAGATCGTTCGGGGCGGGGGGCGAACACCGGGGAGCTGTTTTTT
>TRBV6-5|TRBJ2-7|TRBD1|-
CATRDRGSDEQYF
TGTGCCACACGGGACAGGGGAAGTGACGAGCAGTACTTC
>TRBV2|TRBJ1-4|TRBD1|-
CASRGQGYEKLFF
TGTGCCAGCAGGGGACAGGGGTATGAAAAACTGTTTTTT
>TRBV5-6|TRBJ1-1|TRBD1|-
CASSFRQGGEGAFF
TGTGCCAGCAGCTTCAGGCAAGGGGGCGAGGGAGCTTTCTTT
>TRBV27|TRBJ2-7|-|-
CASSSSLTYEQYF
TGTGCCAGCAGTTCCTCCTTAACCTACGAGCAGTACTTC
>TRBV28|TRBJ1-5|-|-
CASSLGRGQSNQPQHF
TGTGCCAGCAGTTTAGGCCGGGGACAAAGCAATCAGCCCCAGCATTTT
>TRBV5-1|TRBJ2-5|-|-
CASSFFSLGQETQYF
TGCGCCAGCAGCTTTTTTTCACTAGGTCAAGAGACCCAGTACTTC
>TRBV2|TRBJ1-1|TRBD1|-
CASRAGQGAFTEAFF
TGTGCCAGCAGGGCCGGACAGGGGGCCTTCACTGAAGCTTTCTTT
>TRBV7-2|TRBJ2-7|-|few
CASSLYGEQYF
TGTGCCAGCAGCTTATACGGCGAGCAGTACTTC
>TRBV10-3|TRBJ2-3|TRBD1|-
CATTSQGAGSVDTQYF
TGTGCCACCACTTCTCAGGGGGCAGGGAGTGTTGATACGCAGTATTTT
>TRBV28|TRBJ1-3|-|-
CASSFRSGNTIYF
TGTGCCAGCAGTTTCCGGTCTGGAAACACCATATATTTT
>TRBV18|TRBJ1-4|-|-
CASSPGHQGEKLFF
TGTGCCAGCTCACCCGGACACCAGGGTGAAAAACTGTTTTTT